Shown below are 13 T cell receptor beta chains from a single sample sequenced in a study of blood T cell repertoires in COVID-19. This table comes from immunoSEQ multiplex PCR, and its TCRdb copy is limited to in-frame clones, with some not included. The sample lists more than 150,000 clones, 75% to 90% occurring once. Source material: peripheral blood. The origin of the receptors is a woman in her forties with acute or convalescent COVID-19.

The chain has TRBV7-6 and TRBJ1-1, with 9 bases lining up with TRBD1. The ends lost 5 bases at V and 5 bases at J; junction bases unmatched: 9. From germline, CDR1 is SGHVS and CDR2 FNYEAQ. The CDR3 is made up of 15 amino acids. The CDR3 coding sequence is TGTGCCAGCAGCCTAGGGGGGACAGGGCGAACTGAAGCTTTCTTT. It codes for CASSLGGTGRTEAFF. Full variable domain (remainder filled in from reference TRBV7-6 and TRBJ1-1): GAGVSQSPRYKVTKRGQDVALRCDPISGHVSLYWYRQALGQGPEFLTYFNYEAQQDKSGLPNDRFSAERPEGSISTLTIQRTEQRDSAMYRCASSLGGTGRTEAFFGQGTRLTVV.

The chain uses TRBV21-1 and TRBJ1-6; the table's TRBD1 call for D was not verified on the DNA. TRBV21-1 corresponds to a pseudogene. The CDR3 runs 16 residues. The CDR3 is CASRGDRSSYNSPLHF. The DNA of the CDR3 is TGTGCCAGCAGGGGGGACAGGAGCTCCTATAATTCACCCCTCCACTTT.

The CDR3 DNA follows: TGTGCCAGCAGTGACCCGTGGGACAACACTAACTATGGCTACACCTTC. It translates to CASSDPWDNTNYGYTF. V is TRBV6-2 or TRBV6-3 and J is TRBJ1-2; D may be TRBD1 (6 bases). CDR3 length: 16 residues. Trimming took 5 bases from V and 0 from J, leaving 16 bases between them. Per germline, CDR1 MNHEY and CDR2 SVGEGT.

The chain joins TRBV15 to TRBJ2-1; D ambiguous. V lost 5 bases and J lost 1, with 15 bases in between. This CDR3 contains 16 residues. CDR1 LNHNV and CDR2 YYDKDF come from the germline V gene (reference sequence). CDR3 bases: TGTGCCACCAGCGCGATTGGGCGCGTGTCCTACAATGAGCAGTTCTTC. Amino acids: CATSAIGRVSYNEQFF. Full variable domain (remainder filled in from reference TRBV15 and TRBJ2-1): DAMVIQNPRYQVTQFGKPVTLSCSQTLNHNVMYWYQQKSSQAPKLLFHYYDKDFNNEADTPDNFQSRRPNTSFCFLDIRSPGLGDTAMYLCATSAIGRVSYNEQFFGPGTRLTVL.

This clone has a single count. V and J are TRBV5-1 and TRBJ2-7; 8 nucleotides match TRBD1. CDR1 is SGHRS and CDR2 is YFSETQ in the germline V gene. The CDR3 is made up of 15 amino acids. With 2 bases clipped from V and 2 bases from J, the junction kept 6 bases outside the gene matches. The CDR3 here is CASSFQQGGTYEQYF. CDR3 nucleotide sequence: TGCGCCAGCAGCTTTCAACAGGGGGGAACCTACGAGCAGTACTTC.

This rearrangement joins TRBV30 to TRBJ2-4, with D tentatively TRBD2 (6 bases). V was shortened by 2 bases and J by 0 bases, with 11 bases between the two germline ends. The germline V gene has CDR1 GTSNPN and CDR2 SVGIG (reference sequence). CDR3 length: 15 amino acids. The CDR3 protein is CAWSNWGLAKNIQYF. The CDR3 bases are TGTGCCTGGAGTAACTGGGGACTAGCCAAAAACATTCAGTACTTC. Based on the CDR3 plus reference TRBV30 and TRBJ2-4, the full variable domain is SQTIHQWPATLVQPVGSPLSLECTVEGTSNPNLYWYRQAAGRGLQLLFYSVGIGQISSEVPQNLSASRPQDRQFILSSKKLLLSDSGFYLCAWSNWGLAKNIQYFGAGTRLSVL.

The rearrangement links TRBV5-6 to TRBJ2-1; TRBD1 matches 8 bases. CDR1 and CDR2 (germline): SGHDT, YYEEEE. This CDR3 has 16 amino acids. J was trimmed by 0 bases and V by 3 bases; bases with no gene match: 5. The CDR3 sequence is CASSSDRASSYNEQFF. CDR3 DNA: TGTGCCAGCAGCTCGGACAGGGCGAGCTCCTACAATGAGCAGTTCTTC.

The chain joins TRBV3-1 (or the pseudogene TRBV3-2) to TRBJ2-2; tentatively, D is TRBD1 (6 bases). With 3 bases removed from V and 4 bases from J, the gap between germline ends came to 9 bases. Per germline, CDR1 LGHDT and CDR2 YNNKEL (reference sequence). This CDR3 contains 14 residues. DNA of the CDR3: TGTGCCAGCAGCCAGAGGACAGTCACCGGGGAGCTGTTTTTT. Translating gives CASSQRTVTGELFF.

The rearrangement uses TRBV9 and TRBJ1-1; 7 bases match TRBD1. J was trimmed by 4 bases and V by 3 bases; bases with no gene match: 6. Germline lookup yields CDR1 SGDLS and CDR2 YYNGEE. The CDR3 length is 14 residues. As DNA, the CDR3 is TGTGCCAGCAGCGCCCATACAGGGGCCACTGAAGCTTTCTTT. Its translation: CASSAHTGATEAFF.

The chain uses TRBV3-1 (or the pseudogene TRBV3-2) and TRBJ2-7; 10 bases are a match to TRBD2. V shed 4 bases and J 3 bases; nucleotides not matched to a gene: 18. Germline values: CDR1 LGHDT, CDR2 YNNKEL (reference sequence). The CDR3 runs 19 residues. Here the CDR3 DNA reads TGTGCCAGCAGCCCAACGACAGGCGTAACTAGCGGGACGGTCTACGAGCAGTACTTC. Translating gives CASSPTTGVTSGTVYEQYF.

This chain connects TRBV25-1 to TRBJ1-5; tentative D call: TRBD1 (5 bases). From germline, CDR1 is MGHDK and CDR2 SYGVNS. The V end lost 5 bases, the J end lost 4 bases, and 9 bases lay between the germline ends. This CDR3 is 13 amino acids long. The CDR3 nucleotides are TGTGCCAGCAGTCGGGGGGGGAATCAGCCCCAGCATTTT. Residues: CASSRGGNQPQHF.

The chain carries TRBV7-8 and TRBJ2-1, with TRBD2 identical over 10 bases. Germline CDR1 is SGHVS and CDR2 is FQNEAQ. This CDR3 spans 13 amino acids. V lost 5 bases to trimming and J lost 16 bases; unmatched junction nucleotides: 11. The chain's CDR3 is CASSPNSGLAIFF. The CDR3 DNA sequence: TGTGCCAGCAGCCCAAATTCGGGACTAGCGATTTTCTTC.

This sequence joins TRBV6-5 and TRBJ1-1; a weak D match, TRBD1 (6 bases). Trimming shortened V by 2 bases and J by 0 bases, and 13 bases separated the two germline ends. This CDR3 spans 16 amino acids. CDR1 is MNHEY and CDR2 is SVGAGI in the germline V gene. The CDR3 loop is CASSYGGASLNTEAFF. DNA for the CDR3: TGTGCCAGCAGTTACGGGGGGGCTAGCTTGAACACTGAAGCTTTCTTT.